Presented here are 25 T cell receptor beta chains from one specimen sequenced in a study of blood T cell repertoires in COVID-19. The table came from immunoSEQ multiplex PCR; TCRdb's copy has only in-frame clones and leaves some out. The repertoire consists of around 150,000 clones, with about 85% occurring once and the leading ten covering roughly 4%. Sequenced input: peripheral blood. These receptors were collected from an older woman with active or convalescent COVID-19.

The V call is TRBV4-1, the J call TRBJ2-7; 10 bases are a match to TRBD1. CDR3 length equals 14 residues. The J segment lost 7 bases and the V segment lost 2 bases, leaving 5 bases of the junction unmatched. Germline CDR1 and CDR2: MGHRA and YSYEKL. CDR3 sequence reads: CASSQPGQGLEQYF. CDR3 coding DNA: TGCGCCAGCAGCCAACCGGGACAGGGGTTGGAGCAGTACTTC.

The CDR3 DNA is TGTGCCAGCAGTGATAAAGGAGACAGGGGGATAGATACGCAGTATTTT. It specifies CASSDKGDRGIDTQYF. V is TRBV6-1 and J is TRBJ2-3, with TRBD1 identical over 9 bases. Germline CDR1 and CDR2: MNHNS and SASEGT. The CDR3 loop spans 16 amino acids. After removal of 3 bases from V and 5 bases from J, the junction contained 9 bases not matched to a gene.

The CDR3, as DNA: TGCAGTGCTAGCAAATTGGATACGCAGTATTTT. Protein: CSASKLDTQYF. V gene TRBV20-1 combines with J gene TRBJ2-3; D unclear. The CDR3 spans 11 residues. V shed 3 bases and J shed 6 bases, with 7 bases lying between them. Germline V gene sequence: CDR1 DFQATT, CDR2 SNEGSKA (reference sequence).

This sequence joins TRBV19 and TRBJ1-1, with D uncertain. Trimming removed 1 base at V and 5 bases at J, with 17 bases between. Germline V gives CDR1 LNHDA, CDR2 SQIVND (reference sequence). The CDR3 extends over 16 amino acids. The CDR3 sequence is CASSIGAIVGKTEAFF. The CDR3 bases are TGTGCCAGTAGTATAGGGGCCATTGTTGGAAAAACTGAAGCTTTCTTT.

This clone was seen a handful of times. The chain is built from TRBV4-3 and TRBJ1-2; maybe TRBD1 (5 bases). The V end lost 1 base, the J end lost 0 bases, and 12 bases lay between the germline ends. CDR1 LGHNA and CDR2 YSLEER come from the germline V gene. The CDR3 runs 16 residues. Here the CDR3 DNA reads TGCGCCAGCAGCCAAGCTACAGGAACCGCTAACTATGGCTACACCTTC. It codes for CASSQATGTANYGYTF.

The V call is TRBV7-3, the J call TRBJ2-1; D is possibly TRBD2 (5 bases). Per germline, CDR1 SGHTA and CDR2 FQGTGA. The germline V and J ends were trimmed by 5 bases and 7 bases, with 18 bases remaining between them. The CDR3 contains 15 residues. Here the CDR3 reads CASSPSLGARNEQFF. The CDR3 nucleotides are TGTGCCAGCAGCCCGAGTTTGGGAGCACGGAATGAGCAGTTCTTC.

J is TRBJ1-1 and V is TRBV19; 8 bases match TRBD1. The CDR3 is 14 residues long. The germline CDR1 and CDR2 sequences are LNHDA and SQIVND (reference sequence). Germline trimming cut 7 bases from V and 5 bases from J; bases unmatched to any gene: 9. The CDR3 DNA reads TGTGCCAGTACCGTAGGACAGGGACGGACTGAAGCTTTCTTT. Its protein is CASTVGQGRTEAFF.

A few counts support this clone. This rearrangement joins TRBV7-8 to TRBJ2-7; D perhaps matches TRBD2 (5 bases). This CDR3 contains 18 residues. Trimming removed 4 bases from V and 5 bases from J, with 27 bases in between. Per germline, CDR1 SGHVS and CDR2 FQNEAQ. The CDR3: CASSYIRAGLMRVDEQYF. CDR3 nucleotides: TGTGCCAGCAGCTATATTCGGGCAGGCCTAATGAGGGTCGACGAGCAGTACTTC.

The chain uses TRBV5-1 and TRBJ2-1, with TRBD2 matching over 13 bases. The germline V gene encodes CDR1 SGHRS and CDR2 YFSETQ. This CDR3 is built from 17 residues. Germline trimming cut 4 bases from V and 3 bases from J; bases unmatched to any gene: 7. CDR3 coding DNA: TGCGCCAGCAGCCCGAGACTAGCGGGGGGTCTCTACAATGAGCAGTTCTTC. Translating gives CASSPRLAGGLYNEQFF.

In this sample, this clone turned up a few times. The chain joins TRBV19 to TRBJ2-1; perhaps TRBD1 as D (6 bases). There are 13 residues in the CDR3. Germline assignment: CDR1 LNHDA and CDR2 SQIVND (reference sequence). The germline V and J ends were trimmed by 6 bases and 4 bases, with 10 bases remaining between them. The CDR3 region has the DNA TGTGCCAGTAGAAGTCAGGGGTACAATGAGCAGTTCTTC. Translating it yields CASRSQGYNEQFF.

CDR3 sequence reads: CATSDSRNQPQHF. CDR3 coding DNA: TGTGCCACCAGTGATAGCAGGAATCAGCCCCAGCATTTT. V usage is TRBV24-1 and J usage is TRBJ1-5; no firm D call. The V and J ends lost 3 bases and 4 bases respectively, with 6 bases between them. The CDR3 totals 13 residues. Per germline, CDR1 KGHDR and CDR2 SFDVKD.

V usage is TRBV12-5 and J usage is TRBJ2-6; D is unclear. With 6 bases removed from V and 0 bases from J, the gap between germline ends came to 3 bases. The CDR3 is 13 residues long. CDR1 LGHNT and CDR2 FRNRAP come from the germline V gene. In DNA, the CDR3 is TGTGCTAGTGGGGCCTCTGGGGCCAACGTCCTGACTTTC. This translates into CASGASGANVLTF.

The CDR3 DNA sequence: TGTGCCAGTAGTATTCCAGGACTGGGTGGGGCCAACGTCCTGACTTTC. Its protein product is CASSIPGLGGANVLTF. The gene calls are TRBV19 and TRBJ2-6; possibly TRBD2 for D (5 bases). There are 16 residues in the CDR3. Trimming left V 3 bases short and J 3 bases short, with 12 bases between. The germline gives CDR1 LNHDA, CDR2 SQIVND (reference sequence).

The CDR3 region is CASSGDRAQETQYF. The CDR3 DNA sequence: TGTGCCAGCAGTGGGGACAGGGCCCAAGAGACCCAGTACTTC. The V call is TRBV2, the J call TRBJ2-5, with 9 bases matching TRBD1. The ends lost 4 bases at V and 1 base at J; junction bases unmatched: 1. Germline CDR1 is SNHLY and CDR2 is FYNNEI. CDR3 length: 14 amino acids.

This clone has just one count. The rearrangement links TRBV6-1 to TRBJ2-7, with 9 bases matching TRBD1. CDR3 size: 16 residues. Germline loops: CDR1 MNHNS, CDR2 SASEGT. Trimming cost V 3 bases and J 3 bases; bases outside gene matches: 9. The CDR3 bases are TGTGCCAGCAGTGAGGGGGGACAGGGAGGTCGCTACGAGCAGTACTTC. It yields the protein CASSEGGQGGRYEQYF.

This rearrangement joins TRBV19 to TRBJ1-5; no firm D call. Germline V gives CDR1 LNHDA, CDR2 SQIVND (reference sequence). V gave up 5 bases and J gave up 4 bases, with 24 bases separating them. The CDR3 is 18 residues long. In nucleotides, the CDR3 is TGTGCCAGTAGTCCCGGGTCGGCACGGGGAGTTCGTAATCAGCCCCAGCATTTT. This translates into CASSPGSARGVRNQPQHF. The full variable domain, in which reference TRBV19 and TRBJ1-5 provide the parts outside the CDR3, is DGGITQSPKYLFRKEGQNVTLSCEQNLNHDAMYWYRQDPGQGLRLIYYSQIVNDFQKGDIAEGYSVSREKKESFPLTVTSAQKNPTAFYLCASSPGSARGVRNQPQHFGDGTRLSIL.

The V gene is TRBV7-9, the J gene TRBJ1-5; D may be TRBD1 (5 bases). This CDR3 is built from 14 residues. Trimming took off 1 base at V and 7 bases at J, with 11 bases between the two ends. Germline V gene sequence: CDR1 SEHNR, CDR2 FQNEAQ (reference sequence). The CDR3 sequence is CASSLGAGPQPQHF. The CDR3, as DNA: TGTGCCAGCAGCTTAGGGGCAGGGCCCCAGCCCCAGCATTTT. Based on the CDR3 plus reference TRBV7-9 and TRBJ1-5, the full variable domain is DTGVSQNPRHKITKRGQNVTFRCDPISEHNRLYWYRQTLGQGPEFLTYFQNEAQLEKSRLLSDRFSAERPKGSFSTLEIQRTEQGDSAMYLCASSLGAGPQPQHFGDGTRLSIL.

This clone was counted ten times or more. The rearrangement joins TRBV6-2 or TRBV6-3 to TRBJ1-4; 9 nucleotides align to TRBD1. CDR3 length equals 17 residues. Per germline, CDR1 MNHEY and CDR2 SVGEGT. V was clipped by 4 bases and J by 4 bases; unmatched bases: 10. The CDR3 is CASSFSVRDRDNEKLFF. CDR3 nucleotides: TGTGCCAGCAGTTTCTCCGTCCGGGACAGGGATAATGAAAAACTGTTTTTT.

The chain uses TRBV6-6 and TRBJ1-6, with 8 bases aligning to TRBD1. CDR3 size: 15 residues. Germline-derived CDR1 and CDR2 are MNHNY and SVGAGI (reference sequence). V shed 6 bases and J 7 bases; nucleotides not matched to a gene: 8. Here the CDR3 reads CASSNGQGQNSPLHF. CDR3 in DNA: TGTGCCAGCAGCAACGGACAGGGACAAAATTCACCCCTCCACTTT.

This sequence joins TRBV2 and TRBJ1-3, with TRBD1 as a possible D gene (5 bases). The V end was cut by 3 bases, the J end by 0 bases, with 9 bases between. The germline gives CDR1 SNHLY, CDR2 FYNNEI. The CDR3 is made up of 15 amino acids. This CDR3 reads CASSEQGNSGNTIYF. DNA for the CDR3: TGTGCCAGCAGTGAGCAGGGTAACTCTGGAAACACCATATATTTT.

This clone came up once. The gene calls are TRBV7-8 and TRBJ2-5; TRBD2 agrees at 14 bases. CDR1 is SGHVS, CDR2 FQNEAQ, per germline. The trim removed 5 bases at V and 2 bases at J, leaving 4 bases unmatched. CDR3 length: 16 amino acids. CDR3 in amino acids: CASSHGLAGGQETQYF. The CDR3 bases are TGTGCCAGCAGCCATGGACTAGCGGGGGGACAAGAGACCCAGTACTTC.

The chain links TRBV18 to TRBJ1-1; 8 bases agree with TRBD1. The CDR3 contains 18 residues. Germline CDR1 and CDR2: KGHSH and LQKENI. V shed 3 bases and J 1 base; nucleotides not matched to a gene: 13. This chain's CDR3 is CASSPWSTGAAPNTEAFF. As DNA, the CDR3 is TGTGCCAGCTCACCGTGGTCGACAGGGGCGGCTCCGAACACTGAAGCTTTCTTT.

The chain joins TRBV7-2 to TRBJ1-4; possibly TRBD1 for D (6 bases). The CDR3 extends over 15 amino acids. Germline CDR1 and CDR2: SGHTA and FQGNSA. The germline V and J ends were trimmed by 1 base and 5 bases, with 11 bases remaining between them. The CDR3 loop reads CASSLGGGGNEKLFF. The CDR3 DNA reads TGTGCCAGCAGCTTAGGAGGGGGTGGGAATGAAAAACTGTTTTTT. The full variable domain, its missing parts supplied by reference TRBV7-2 and TRBJ1-4, is GAGVSQSPSNKVTEKGKDVELRCDPISGHTALYWYRQSLGQGLEFLIYFQGNSAPDKSGLPSDRFSAERTGGSVSTLTIQRTQQEDSAVYLCASSLGGGGNEKLFFGSGTQLSVL.

The chain employs TRBV18 and TRBJ2-1; TRBD1 agrees at 7 bases. With 2 bases clipped from V and 4 bases from J, the junction kept 5 bases outside the gene matches. CDR1 KGHSH and CDR2 LQKENI come from the germline V gene. The CDR3 is 15 amino acids. The CDR3 DNA reads TGTGCCAGCTCACCAAATACAGGGGATTACAATGAGCAGTTCTTC. Translated: CASSPNTGDYNEQFF.

The CDR3 DNA reads as TGTGCTAGTGGTTTCATAGACAGGGGTGGTTTAGGGCAGTATTTT. The encoded protein is CASGFIDRGGLGQYF. This sequence joins TRBV12-5 and TRBJ2-3, with 8 nucleotides matching TRBD1. In germline, CDR1 is LGHNT, CDR2 FRNRAP. The CDR3 sequence is 15 residues long. After removal of 3 bases from V and 11 bases from J, the junction contained 13 bases not matched to a gene.